This is a list of T cell receptor beta chains from one sample in a study of T cells in Graves' hyperthyroidism and ophthalmopathy. TCRdb passed the multiplex PCR reads through MiXCR, listing each CDR3 protein once. The sample lists 300,000 to 500,000 distinct CDR3 sequences; over 12% were seen once. The sequenced sample consisted of blood. These receptors were taken from a man aged 45-65 years with Graves' ophthalmopathy. CDR3s include the opening cysteine and the closing phenylalanine or tryptophan. A D gene is named only where the DNA matches it firmly. Only some rows state a clone size, as once, few, many or a class for expanded clones.

size,J,length,D,V,DNA,CDR3
many,TRBJ2-5,15,-,TRBV11-2,TGTGCCAGCAGCCACAACCCTATAGCTCAAGAGACCCAGTACTTC,CASSHNPIAQETQYF
many,TRBJ2-1,15,-,TRBV5-1,TGCGCCAGCAGCTTGGCGTCTACACAGAACAATGAGCAGTTCTTC,CASSLASTQNNEQFF
few,TRBJ1-5,13,-,TRBV6-6,TGTGCCAGCAGTTACGGGGGTTTCCAGCCCCAGCATTTT,CASSYGGFQPQHF
-,TRBJ2-7,14,TRBD2,TRBV7-9,TGTGCCAGCAGCGGGGGGGGGGGGGTCGGCGAGCAGTACTTC,CASSGGGGVGEQYF
many,TRBJ2-1,11,-,TRBV20-1,TGCAGTGCTAGCGCGGAGAATGAGCAGTTCTTC,CSASAENEQFF
few,TRBJ1-4,15,TRBD1,TRBV27,TGTGCCAGCAGTCCGACAGGGCTTGGATCTAAAAAACTGTTTTTT,CASSPTGLGSKKLFF
-,TRBJ1-1,16,-,TRBV6-7,TGTGCCAGCAGTTACGGGTTCTGGGGGTCCAACACTGAAGCTTTCTTT,CASSYGFWGSNTEAFF
many,TRBJ1-5,13,-,TRBV28,TGTGCCAGCTGGATTGACATGAATCAGCCCCAGCATTTT,CASWIDMNQPQHF
-,TRBJ2-3,12,-,TRBV6-9,TGTGCCAGCAGTTACGCCGACGGGGCGCAGTATTTT,CASSYADGAQYF
many,TRBJ1-1,18,-,TRBV27,TGTGCCAGCAGTTTATCTTGGGCGGTGCACAGGGCTGTCACTGAAGCTTTCTTT,CASSLSWAVHRAVTEAFF
many,TRBJ2-5,14,TRBD1,TRBV20-1,TGCAGTGCTAGAGATCGACAGGGTTCCGAGACCCAGTACTTC,CSARDRQGSETQYF
few,TRBJ2-1,12,-,TRBV6-1,TGTGCGTCAGGGGCGGTCAACAATGAGCAGTTCTTC,CASGAVNNEQFF
many,TRBJ2-3,14,-,TRBV7-2,TGTGCCAGCAGCTTAAGTTATAGGGCCACGCTGAAGTATTTT,CASSLSYRATLKYF
few,TRBJ2-2,13,-,TRBV20-1,TGCAGCGCGGACAGCCTAGGGACCGGGGAGCTGTTTTTT,CSADSLGTGELFF
few,TRBJ2-2,16,TRBD1,TRBV19,TGTGCCAGTAGTACTCTCGGGACAGGGTACACCGGGGAGCTGTTTTTT,CASSTLGTGYTGELFF
-,TRBJ2-1,18,TRBD2,TRBV6-2/TRBV6-3,TGTGCCAGCAACCCGGAGACTAGCGGGAGAATTGTCTACAATGAGCAGTTCTTC,CASNPETSGRIVYNEQFF
many,TRBJ1-1,15,TRBD1,TRBV20-1,TGCAGTGCTAGAGATCGCGGCAGGGGGCTAGCTGAAGCTTTCTTT,CSARDRGRGLAEAFF
few,TRBJ2-2,16,-,TRBV5-8,TGTGCCAGCAGCCTAAAAGGGCTAGCTAACACCGGGGAGCTGTTTTTT,CASSLKGLANTGELFF
many,TRBJ1-2,14,TRBD1,TRBV6-1,TGTGCCAGCATCCAGGCGGGACAGAACTATGGCTACACCTTC,CASIQAGQNYGYTF
-,TRBJ2-7,12,-,TRBV7-8,TGTGCCAGCAGCTACCTAGCAGGGGAGCAGTACTTC,CASSYLAGEQYF
many,TRBJ2-2,12,-,TRBV3-1,TGTGCCAGCAGCCAAGATATAGGGGAGCTGTTTTTT,CASSQDIGELFF
-,TRBJ1-1,13,-,TRBV7-9,TGTACCAGCAGCTTGGGACAGAACACTGAAGCTTTCTTT,CTSSLGQNTEAFF
few,TRBJ2-5,14,-,TRBV14,TGTGCCAGCAGCCAATCTATCATCCGGGAGACCCAGTACTTC,CASSQSIIRETQYF
-,TRBJ2-1,14,-,TRBV6-5,TGTGCCAGCAGTGACTCGGGATCCTACAATGAGCAGTTCTTC,CASSDSGSYNEQFF